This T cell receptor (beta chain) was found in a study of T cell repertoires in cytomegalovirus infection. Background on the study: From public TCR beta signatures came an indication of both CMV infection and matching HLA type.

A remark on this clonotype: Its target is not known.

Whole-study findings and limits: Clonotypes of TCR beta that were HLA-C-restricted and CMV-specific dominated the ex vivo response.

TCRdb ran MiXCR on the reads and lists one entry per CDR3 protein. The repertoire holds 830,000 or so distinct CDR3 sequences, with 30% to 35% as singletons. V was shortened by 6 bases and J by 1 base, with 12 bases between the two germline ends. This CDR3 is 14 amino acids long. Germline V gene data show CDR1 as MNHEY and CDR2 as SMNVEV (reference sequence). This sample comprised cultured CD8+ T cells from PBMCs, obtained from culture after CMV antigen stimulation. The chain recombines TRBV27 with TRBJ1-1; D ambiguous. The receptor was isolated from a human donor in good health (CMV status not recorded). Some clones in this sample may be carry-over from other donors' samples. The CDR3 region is CASRAGSSNTEAFF. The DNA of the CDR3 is TGTGCCAGCAGGGCAGGATCGTCGAACACTGAAGCTTTCTTT.